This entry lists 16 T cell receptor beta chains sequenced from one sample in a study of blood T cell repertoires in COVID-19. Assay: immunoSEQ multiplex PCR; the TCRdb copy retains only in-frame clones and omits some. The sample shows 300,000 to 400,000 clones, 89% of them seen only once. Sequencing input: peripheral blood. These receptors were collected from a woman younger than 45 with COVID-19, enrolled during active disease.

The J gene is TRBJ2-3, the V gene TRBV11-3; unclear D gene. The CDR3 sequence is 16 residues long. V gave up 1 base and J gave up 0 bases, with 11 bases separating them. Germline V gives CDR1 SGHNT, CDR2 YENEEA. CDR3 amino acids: CASSLGVQVSTDTQYF. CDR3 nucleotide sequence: TGTGCCAGCAGCTTAGGGGTCCAGGTCAGCACAGATACGCAGTATTTT.

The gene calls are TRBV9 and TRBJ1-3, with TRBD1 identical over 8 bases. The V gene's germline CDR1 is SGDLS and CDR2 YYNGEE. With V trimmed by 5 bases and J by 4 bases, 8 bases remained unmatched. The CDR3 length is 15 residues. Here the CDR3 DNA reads TGTGCCAGCAGTTCCTACGGGACAGGAGGAAACACCATATATTTT. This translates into CASSSYGTGGNTIYF.

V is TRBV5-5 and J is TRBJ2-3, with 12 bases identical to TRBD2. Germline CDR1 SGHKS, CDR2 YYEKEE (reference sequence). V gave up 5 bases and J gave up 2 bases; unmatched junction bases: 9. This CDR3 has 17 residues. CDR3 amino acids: CASSPSGGALSTDTQYF. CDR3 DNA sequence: TGTGCCAGCAGTCCTAGCGGGGGGGCTCTCTCCACAGATACGCAGTATTTT.

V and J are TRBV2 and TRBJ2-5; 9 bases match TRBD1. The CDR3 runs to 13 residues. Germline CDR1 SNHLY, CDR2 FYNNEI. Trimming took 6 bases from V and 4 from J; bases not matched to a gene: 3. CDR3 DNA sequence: TGTGCCAGCAGGAGACAGGGGGTAGAGACCCAGTACTTC. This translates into CASRRQGVETQYF. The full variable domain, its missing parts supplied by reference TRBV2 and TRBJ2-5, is EPEVTQTPSHQVTQMGQEVILRCVPISNHLYFYWYRQILGQKVEFLVSFYNNEISEKSEIFDDQFSVERPDGSNFTLKIRSTKLEDSAMYFCASRRQGVETQYFGPGTRLLVL.

The CDR3 is CASSLVGQGSSGNTIYF. The CDR3 nucleotides are TGTGCCAGCAGCTTAGTAGGACAGGGGTCCTCTGGAAACACCATATATTTT. The chain combines TRBV7-2 with TRBJ1-3, with TRBD1 matching over 9 bases. V lost 1 base, J lost 0 bases, and 4 bases stayed unmatched. The CDR3 loop spans 17 amino acids. CDR1 SGHTA and CDR2 FQGNSA come from the germline V gene. The full variable domain, in which reference TRBV7-2 and TRBJ1-3 provide the parts outside the CDR3, is GAGVSQSPSNKVTEKGKDVELRCDPISGHTALYWYRQSLGQGLEFLIYFQGNSAPDKSGLPSDRFSAERTGGSVSTLTIQRTQQEDSAVYLCASSLVGQGSSGNTIYFGEGSWLTVV.

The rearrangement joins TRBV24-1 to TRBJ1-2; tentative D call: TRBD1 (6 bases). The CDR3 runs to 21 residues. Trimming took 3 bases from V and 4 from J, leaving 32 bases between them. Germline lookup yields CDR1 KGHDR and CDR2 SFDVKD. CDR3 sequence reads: CATSDPKRTGKTYPSGYGYTF. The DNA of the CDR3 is TGTGCCACCAGTGATCCAAAAAGAACAGGGAAAACTTATCCGTCGGGCTATGGCTACACCTTC.

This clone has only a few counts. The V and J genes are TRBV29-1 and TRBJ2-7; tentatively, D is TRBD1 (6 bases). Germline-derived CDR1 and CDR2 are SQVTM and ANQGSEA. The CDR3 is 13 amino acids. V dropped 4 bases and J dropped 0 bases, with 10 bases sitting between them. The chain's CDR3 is CSVVRGSSYEQYF. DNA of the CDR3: TGCAGCGTTGTAAGGGGGAGCTCCTACGAGCAGTACTTC.

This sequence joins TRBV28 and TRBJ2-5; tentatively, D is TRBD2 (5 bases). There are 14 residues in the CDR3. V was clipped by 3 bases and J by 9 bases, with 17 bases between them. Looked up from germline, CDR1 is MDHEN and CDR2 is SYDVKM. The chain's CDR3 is CASSFRRRYGAQYF. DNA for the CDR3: TGTGCCAGCAGTTTCCGCAGACGGTACGGGGCCCAGTACTTC.

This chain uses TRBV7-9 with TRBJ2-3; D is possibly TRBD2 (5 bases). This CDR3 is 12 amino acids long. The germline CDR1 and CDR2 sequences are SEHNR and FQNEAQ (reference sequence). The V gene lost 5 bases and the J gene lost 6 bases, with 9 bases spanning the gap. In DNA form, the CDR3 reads TGTGCCAGCAGCCGGGATGATGATACGCAGTATTTT. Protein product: CASSRDDDTQYF.

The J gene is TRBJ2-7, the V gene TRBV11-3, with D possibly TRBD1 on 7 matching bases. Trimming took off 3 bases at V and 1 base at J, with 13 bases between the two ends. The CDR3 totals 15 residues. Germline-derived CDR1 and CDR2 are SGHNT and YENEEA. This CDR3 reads CASSFGGGQSYEQYV. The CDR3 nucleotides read TGTGCCAGCAGCTTCGGAGGGGGCCAGTCCTACGAGCAGTACGTC.

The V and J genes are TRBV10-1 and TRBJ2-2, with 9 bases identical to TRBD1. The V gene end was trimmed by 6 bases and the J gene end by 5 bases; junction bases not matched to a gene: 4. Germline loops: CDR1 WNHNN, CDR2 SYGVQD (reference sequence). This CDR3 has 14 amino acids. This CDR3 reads CASSRDRVTGELFF. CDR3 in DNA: TGCGCCAGCAGCCGGGACAGGGTGACCGGGGAGCTGTTTTTT.

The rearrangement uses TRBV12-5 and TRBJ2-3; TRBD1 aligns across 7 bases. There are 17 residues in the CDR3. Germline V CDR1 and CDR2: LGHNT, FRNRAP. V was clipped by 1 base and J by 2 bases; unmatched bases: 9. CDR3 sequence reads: CASGLDSRDRSTDTQYF. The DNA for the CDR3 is TGTGCTAGTGGTTTGGATTCCCGGGACAGATCCACAGATACGCAGTATTTT. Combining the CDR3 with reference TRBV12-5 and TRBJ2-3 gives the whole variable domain DARVTQTPRHKVTEMGQEVTMRCQPILGHNTVFWYRQTMMQGLELLAYFRNRAPLDDSGMPKDRFSAEMPDATLATLKIQPSEPRDSAVYFCASGLDSRDRSTDTQYFGPGTRLTVL.

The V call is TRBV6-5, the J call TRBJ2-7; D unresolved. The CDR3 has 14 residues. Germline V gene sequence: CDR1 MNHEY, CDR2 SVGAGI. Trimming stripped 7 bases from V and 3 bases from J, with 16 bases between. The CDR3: CASTLWRRYYEQYV. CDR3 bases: TGTGCCAGCACCCTGTGGCGGCGTTACTACGAGCAGTACGTC.

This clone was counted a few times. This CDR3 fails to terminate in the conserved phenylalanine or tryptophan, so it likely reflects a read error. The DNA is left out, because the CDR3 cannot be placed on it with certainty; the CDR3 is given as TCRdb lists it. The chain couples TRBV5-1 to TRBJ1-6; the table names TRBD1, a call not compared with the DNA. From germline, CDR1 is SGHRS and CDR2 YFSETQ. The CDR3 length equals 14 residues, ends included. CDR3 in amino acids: CASSLDVVGTGDRR.

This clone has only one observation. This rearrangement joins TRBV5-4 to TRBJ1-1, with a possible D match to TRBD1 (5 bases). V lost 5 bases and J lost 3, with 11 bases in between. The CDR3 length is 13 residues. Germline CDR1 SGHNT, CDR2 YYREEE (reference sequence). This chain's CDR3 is CASSYGGDTEAFF. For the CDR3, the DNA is TGTGCCAGCAGTTATGGGGGGGACACTGAAGCTTTCTTT.

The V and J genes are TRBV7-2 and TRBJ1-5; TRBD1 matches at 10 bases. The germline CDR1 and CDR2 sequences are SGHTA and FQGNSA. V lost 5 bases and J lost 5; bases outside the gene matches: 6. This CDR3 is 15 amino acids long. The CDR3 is CASSQDRGLDQPQHF. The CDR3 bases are TGTGCCAGCAGCCAAGACAGGGGGCTCGATCAGCCCCAGCATTTT.